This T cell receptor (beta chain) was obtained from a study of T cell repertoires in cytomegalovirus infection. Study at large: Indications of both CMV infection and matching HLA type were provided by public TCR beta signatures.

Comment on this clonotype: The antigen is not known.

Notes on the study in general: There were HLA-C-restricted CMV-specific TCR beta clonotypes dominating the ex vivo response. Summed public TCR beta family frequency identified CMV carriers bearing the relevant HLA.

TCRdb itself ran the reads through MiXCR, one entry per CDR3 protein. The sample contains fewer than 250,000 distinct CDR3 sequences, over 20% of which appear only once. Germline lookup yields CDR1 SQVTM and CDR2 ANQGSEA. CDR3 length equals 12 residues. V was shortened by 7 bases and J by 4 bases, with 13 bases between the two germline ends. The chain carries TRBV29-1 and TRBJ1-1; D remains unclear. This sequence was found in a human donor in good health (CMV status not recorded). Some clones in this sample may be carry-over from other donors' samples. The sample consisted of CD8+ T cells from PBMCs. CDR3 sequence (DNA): TGCAGCGGAGGGAGGGAAGGCACTGAAGCTTTCTTT. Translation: CSGGREGTEAFF.